One sample yielded the 8 T cell receptor beta chains listed below, sequenced in a study of T cell changes during pregnancy in multiple sclerosis. Only in-frame clones appear in the TCRdb table, and some are missing; sequencing was by immunoSEQ multiplex PCR. The profile shows 50,000 to 65,000 clones, roughly nine tenths of them singletons. Source: CD4+ T cells from peripheral blood mononuclear cells, taken in the third trimester of pregnancy. All receptors derive from a female donor with multiple sclerosis, enrolled in a pregnancy study.

V and J are TRBV30 and TRBJ1-3, with TRBD1 matching over 9 bases. Germline loops: CDR1 GTSNPN, CDR2 SVGIG (reference sequence). Trimming removed 8 bases from V and 0 bases from J; junction bases left unmatched: 5. The CDR3 runs 14 residues. CDR3 bases: TGTGCCGTAGACAGGGGGATCTCTGGAAACACCATATATTTT. Translation: CAVDRGISGNTIYF.

This chain joins TRBV11-2 and TRBJ1-2; the match to TRBD1 covers 8 bases. The CDR3 length is 15 residues. Germline V lookup: CDR1 SGHAT, CDR2 FQNNGV. With V trimmed by 5 bases and J by 3 bases, 8 bases remained unmatched. CDR3 residues: CASSPRDRSYYGYTF. DNA of the CDR3: TGTGCCAGCAGCCCCAGGGACAGGTCCTACTATGGCTACACCTTC.

The chain joins TRBV7-9 to TRBJ2-5, with a possible D match to TRBD2 (6 bases). The CDR3 is made up of 14 amino acids. Germline V gene data show CDR1 as SEHNR and CDR2 as FQNEAQ (reference sequence). V shed 2 bases and J shed 2 bases, with 9 bases lying between them. CDR3 loop: CASSLSGGQETQYF. The CDR3 DNA follows: TGTGCCAGCAGCTTAAGTGGGGGGCAAGAGACCCAGTACTTC.

This clone has just one count. The V call is TRBV19, the J call TRBJ1-5; TRBD1 might be the D (6 bases). V lost 4 bases and J lost 0, with 19 bases in between. The CDR3 spans 18 residues. Germline assignment: CDR1 LNHDA and CDR2 SQIVND (reference sequence). CDR3 protein: CASSTGPTGIYSNQPQHF. The CDR3 region has the DNA TGTGCCAGTAGTACAGGACCAACAGGGATTTATAGCAATCAGCCCCAGCATTTT.

Note on this clone: The CDR3 carries no conserved terminal phenylalanine or tryptophan, so it likely arises from a read error. It is unclear where the CDR3 begins or ends on the DNA, so no DNA is shown, and the CDR3 is as TCRdb lists it. The genes are TRBV5-1 and TRBJ2-3; the table's D call TRBD2 went unverified against the DNA. Inclusive of both ends, the CDR3 amounts to 8 amino acids. The V gene's germline CDR1 is SGHRS and CDR2 YFSETQ. The CDR3 sequence is CASSLRVR.

This rearrangement joins TRBV30 to TRBJ2-2; 9 bases fit TRBD1. CDR1 is GTSNPN and CDR2 is SVGIG in the germline V gene (reference sequence). This CDR3 has 14 amino acids. With 3 bases clipped from V and 8 bases from J, the junction kept 7 bases outside the gene matches. This chain's CDR3 is CAWRQGAASGELFF. CDR3 coding DNA: TGTGCCTGGAGACAGGGGGCAGCTAGTGGGGAGCTGTTTTTT.

The V call is TRBV5-1, the J call TRBJ2-1; 11 nucleotides align to TRBD2. Trimming at V came to 3 bases and at J to 8 bases, leaving 13 bases not matched to a gene. CDR1 and CDR2 from the germline V gene are SGHRS and YFSETQ. This CDR3 is 17 amino acids long. CDR3 region: CASSSIKTSGTVDEQFF. Here the CDR3 DNA reads TGCGCCAGCAGCTCCATCAAGACTAGCGGGACCGTAGATGAGCAGTTCTTC.

This chain connects TRBV11-2 to TRBJ2-7, with TRBD1 matching 8 bases. Germline CDR1 is SGHAT and CDR2 is FQNNGV. This CDR3 is 16 amino acids long. V was pared by 7 bases and J by 4 bases, with 15 bases of the junction left unmatched. The CDR3: CASTVGATGALYEQYF. CDR3 DNA: TGTGCCAGCACGGTAGGGGCGACAGGGGCCTTATACGAGCAGTACTTC.